This T cell receptor (beta chain) was recorded in a study of cytomegalovirus exposure and HLA in healthy donors. Overall study findings and caveats: Later analysis showed most CMV-associated TCR beta chains appearing HLA-restricted. Altogether, some 170 TCR beta chains were recorded as cytomegalovirus-associated. A few V segments could not be told apart, such as TRBV6-2 and TRBV6-3, and were left out. 16,951 TCR beta sequences were associated with HLA alleles at 0.05 false discovery rate in a later analysis.

Germline assignment: CDR1 MGHRA and CDR2 YSYEKL. The CDR3 has 16 residues. Deletions cut 1 base from V and 0 bases from J, with 12 bases between. 13 Jbeta primers and 60 Vbeta primers were used for the PCR. Libraries were prepared by immunoSEQ multiplex PCR; TCRdb keeps only in-frame clonotypes and omits some of them. Of some 200,000 clones listed, 75% to 85% were seen once; the top ten hold roughly 0.65%. About this clone itself: No antigen is known for it.

The sequencing input was PBMCs. This TCR derives from a boy aged 10-17 years in good health and CMV-seronegative. The chain employs TRBV4-1 and TRBJ1-1, with no clear D. The CDR3 bases are TGCGCCAGCAGCCAAGGGGCAGGTTTCATGAACACTGAAGCTTTCTTT. This encodes CASSQGAGFMNTEAFF.